This TCR beta chain stems from a study of PD-L1 blockade in urothelial cancer. The overall study: Treatment start was followed by blood analysis at 3 weeks (second dose) and again at 6 weeks.

The CDR3 has 15 amino acids. Germline V lookup: CDR1 LNHDA, CDR2 SQIVND (reference sequence). V gave up 3 bases and J gave up 4 bases; unmatched junction bases: 8. The data were produced by immunoSEQ multiplex PCR, yet TCRdb's version contains in-frame clones alone and is incomplete. The sample consists of about 74,000 clones, roughly 80% of them appearing once. The clonotype was recovered from a man in his sixties or seventies with urothelial cancer. Here the sequenced sample was PBMCs, taken around atezolizumab (anti-PD-L1) treatment. The chain joins TRBV19 to TRBJ2-7, with 8 bases matching TRBD1. In DNA, the CDR3 is TGTGCCAGTAGTATTGGGGCAGGGGGCGCGTACGAGCAGTACTTC. Translated: CASSIGAGGAYEQYF.